This T cell receptor beta chain is drawn from a study of T cell responses to AZD1222 COVID-19 vaccine. The V gene's germline CDR1 is MNHEY and CDR2 SMNVEV (reference sequence). This CDR3 region has 14 residues. The germline V and J ends were trimmed by 4 bases and 3 bases, with 12 bases remaining between them. Sequenced by immunoSEQ multiplex PCR; TCRdb stores in-frame clones only, minus some. Of approximately 170,000 clones listed, around 93% are singletons. Study results and limitations: Donors skewed white British and female; clonal diversity was possibly underestimated. Spike-specific TCR breadth and depth were elevated following two AZD1222 doses.

A word on this clone: The antigen remains unidentified.

The receptor was isolated from an adult in good health. The material sequenced was peripheral blood, taken on day 0 of AZD1222 vaccination. This chain joins TRBV27 and TRBJ1-1; D gene unclear. The CDR3 DNA reads TGTGCCAGCAGTTCGCCATGGAGGGACACTGAAGCTTTCTTT. This gives the protein CASSSPWRDTEAFF.